Following are 13 T cell receptor beta chains from one sample sequenced in a study of CD4 T cells in relation to SARS-CoV-2 and coronaviruses. Clones were read by immunoSEQ multiplex PCR, and TCRdb kept only the in-frame ones, dropping some. The sample lists tens of thousands of clones, about 80% occurring once. These receptors are not linked to any known antigen. Before the COVID-19 pandemic, during about 2010-2018, CD4+ T cells were taken from unexposed donors. The cells were cultured for approximately 10 days before CD4+ T cells were isolated. Sequenced material: CD4+ T cells from PBMCs, cultured in vitro. The receptors come from a human donor in good health.

This chain uses TRBV4-1 with TRBJ2-1; TRBD2 agrees at 12 bases. This CDR3 contains 14 residues. Losses at the gene ends were 1 base for V and 9 bases for J; bases not matched to a gene: 1. Germline V gives CDR1 MGHRA, CDR2 YSYEKL. The CDR3 bases are TGCGCCAGCAGCCAAGGACTAGCGGGAGTTGAGCAGTTCTTC. It yields the protein CASSQGLAGVEQFF.

The chain joins TRBV7-6 to TRBJ2-7, with TRBD1 matching 9 bases. V shed 1 base, J shed 3 bases, and the junction held 4 bases outside the gene matches. The CDR3 length is 15 residues. Germline lookup yields CDR1 SGHVS and CDR2 FNYEAQ. CDR3 residues: CASSLGGTGNYEQYF. CDR3 DNA sequence: TGTGCCAGCAGCTTAGGTGGGACAGGGAACTACGAGCAGTACTTC.

This clone was observed a few times. The rearrangement joins TRBV30 to TRBJ2-1, with 9 nucleotides matching TRBD1. With V trimmed by 1 base and J by 8 bases, 9 bases remained unmatched. This CDR3 contains 15 residues. Germline V gives CDR1 GTSNPN, CDR2 SVGIG (reference sequence). The CDR3: CAWSAGTGRADEQFF. DNA of the CDR3: TGTGCCTGGAGTGCCGGGACAGGGCGAGCCGATGAGCAGTTCTTC.

J is TRBJ1-5 and V is TRBV19; TRBD1 is a possible D gene (5 bases). The CDR3 sequence is 15 residues long. Trimming took off 0 bases at V and 2 bases at J, with 8 bases between the two ends. Germline-derived CDR1 and CDR2 are LNHDA and SQIVND (reference sequence). The CDR3 bases are TGTGCCAGTAGTATAGATTTGGGGGGCAATCAGCCCCAGCATTTT. As protein: CASSIDLGGNQPQHF.

CDR3 sequence (DNA): TGTGCCAGCAGTGTGTCAGAGTACAATCAGCCCCAGCATTTT. Protein: CASSVSEYNQPQHF. The rearrangement joins TRBV2 to TRBJ1-5, with D uncertain. Germline-derived CDR1 and CDR2 are SNHLY and FYNNEI. CDR3 size: 14 residues. Trimming took 4 bases from V and 3 from J, leaving 10 bases between them.

The chain recombines TRBV6-1 with TRBJ1-1; tentatively, D is TRBD1 (5 bases). The V end lost 0 bases, the J end lost 1 base, and 15 bases lay between the germline ends. Germline V gene sequence: CDR1 MNHNS, CDR2 SASEGT. This CDR3 has 17 amino acids. The DNA for the CDR3 is TGTGCCAGCAGTGAAGCGCTTCGGTCAGGGACGAACACTGAAGCTTTCTTT. Encoded protein: CASSEALRSGTNTEAFF.

The CDR3 coding sequence is TGTGCCAGTAGCAGGGACAGGCCCGGGGCCAACGTCCTGACTTTC. Translation: CASSRDRPGANVLTF. This rearrangement joins TRBV19 to TRBJ2-6; TRBD1 matches at 8 bases. The CDR3 totals 15 residues. Germline CDR1 reads LNHDA; CDR2 reads SQIVND (reference sequence). The junction had 5 bases not matched to a gene; V was cut back by 6 bases and J by 4 bases.

This clone was seen a few times. The chain recombines TRBV9 with TRBJ2-3, with TRBD2 as a possible D gene (5 bases). The CDR3 length is 16 residues. V shed 0 bases and J shed 4 bases, with 15 bases lying between them. CDR1 is SGDLS, CDR2 YYNGEE, per germline. Here the CDR3 DNA reads TGTGCCAGCAGCGTAGTTCCGGGGATAGTCCCAGATACGCAGTATTTT. Protein sequence: CASSVVPGIVPDTQYF.

This CDR3 is CASSVEGTINEQFF. The CDR3, as DNA: TGTGCCAGCAGCGTAGAGGGGACTATTAATGAGCAGTTCTTC. J is TRBJ2-1 and V is TRBV9; 7 bases align to TRBD2. Trimming removed 0 bases from V and 7 bases from J; junction bases left unmatched: 4. There are 14 residues in the CDR3. Germline-derived CDR1 and CDR2 are SGDLS and YYNGEE.

The chain is built from TRBV7-9 and TRBJ2-1; D call uncertain. The germline V gene encodes CDR1 SEHNR and CDR2 FQNEAQ (reference sequence). The CDR3 spans 13 residues. V gave up 6 bases and J gave up 4 bases, with 10 bases separating them. The CDR3 region has the DNA TGTGCCAGCAGAACCCCCATATACAATGAGCAGTTCTTC. Translated: CASRTPIYNEQFF.

The rearrangement links TRBV3-1 (or the pseudogene TRBV3-2) to TRBJ2-6, with a tentative D call TRBD1 (6 bases). The germline V gene encodes CDR1 LGHDT and CDR2 YNNKEL (reference sequence). Deletions cut 4 bases from V and 4 bases from J, with 17 bases between. This CDR3 contains 17 residues. The CDR3 bases are TGTGCCAGCAGCCCGCGGGCACAGGGATCAGGGGCCAACGTCCTGACTTTC. Translating gives CASSPRAQGSGANVLTF.

The chain joins TRBV6-6 to TRBJ1-3; D ambiguous. The V end lost 7 bases, the J end lost 0 bases, and 13 bases lay between the germline ends. The CDR3 sequence is 15 residues long. Per germline, CDR1 MNHNY and CDR2 SVGAGI (reference sequence). CDR3 coding DNA: TGTGCCAGCACTTTTGACATCTTCTCTGGAAACACCATATATTTT. Encoded protein: CASTFDIFSGNTIYF.

The chain employs TRBV7-3 and TRBJ2-3, with 9 positions matching TRBD1. Germline CDR1 SGHTA, CDR2 FQGTGA. The V gene end was trimmed by 5 bases and the J gene end by 6 bases; junction bases not matched to a gene: 0. The CDR3 runs 12 residues. CDR3 nucleotide sequence: TGTGCCAGCAGCGGACAGGGGGATACGCAGTATTTT. Translated: CASSGQGDTQYF. Full variable domain (missing parts from reference TRBV7-3 and TRBJ2-3): GAGVSQTPSNKVTEKGKYVELRCDPISGHTALYWYRQSLGQGPEFLIYFQGTGAADDSGLPNDRFFAVRPEGSVSTLKIQRTERGDSAVYLCASSGQGDTQYFGPGTRLTVL.